Listed below are T cell receptor beta chains from one sample, sequenced in a study of cytomegalovirus exposure and HLA in healthy donors. The data were produced by immunoSEQ multiplex PCR, yet TCRdb's version contains in-frame clones alone and is incomplete. The sample holds 120,000 or so clones, around 77% seen once. The material sequenced was PBMCs. Receptors were obtained from a man aged 45 to 65 in good health and CMV-seropositive. Both conserved end residues are part of each CDR3. The listing skips clone size in some rows; elsewhere it reads once, few, many or a size class.

J,V,size,CDR3
TRBJ1-1,TRBV6-1,.,CASSELAGVTEAFF
TRBJ1-3,TRBV6-1,.,CASRAGVQNTIYF
TRBJ2-2,TRBV4-1,.,CASRPPDNTGELFF
TRBJ1-1,TRBV7-6,.,CASSLAAGFEAFF
TRBJ1-2,TRBV9,.,CASSPRQGNYGYTF
TRBJ2-4,TRBV5-1,few,CAERVLAGILAKNIQYF
TRBJ1-1,TRBV5-4,.,CASSDKMTGDTEAFF
TRBJ2-7,TRBV28,.,CASRGQGGLAYEQYF
TRBJ1-1,TRBV6-1,.,CASSFFGLSPGEAFF
TRBJ2-3,TRBV7-9,.,CASSRSSGESTDTQYF
TRBJ1-1,TRBV2,.,CASSNRGQFTEAFF
TRBJ2-5,TRBV5-1,.,CASSAGGDQETQYF
TRBJ2-1,TRBV9,few,CASSVGQGTYNEQFF
TRBJ2-7,TRBV19,.,CASSIPIRDRVYEQYF
.,TRBV7-9,once,CASSPVRGGSYEQYF
TRBJ2-3,TRBV29-1,once,CSFGAGQKGGTDTQYF
TRBJ2-3,TRBV19,.,CASSIGEGSRTDTQYF
TRBJ2-7,TRBV7-2,.,CASSSAVNSYEQYF
TRBJ1-5,TRBV6-1,.,CASNRQPQHF
TRBJ2-7,TRBV28,few,CASRSGGARGEQYF
TRBJ2-6,TRBV2,.,CASILLAGGHSRPGANVLTF
TRBJ2-1,TRBV15,once,CATSGLRGRSYNEQFF
TRBJ1-2,TRBV7-2,few,CASSRGQGSYGYTF
TRBJ2-1,TRBV7-9,once,CASSAGGAGNEQFF
TRBJ1-3,TRBV30,.,CAWVAFNSGNTIYF
TRBJ1-2,TRBV28,.,CASRREQGYTF
TRBJ1-1,TRBV6-1,.,CASSRDFMNTEAFF
TRBJ1-5,TRBV10-3,once,CAISTGQNSNQPQHF
TRBJ2-5,TRBV19,.,CASTQTGGAETQYF
.,TRBV30,few,CAGETVTHEQYF
TRBJ1-2,TRBV30,.,CAWMRDRPRGYTF
TRBJ2-5,TRBV5-5,.,CASSLEGGQETQYF
TRBJ2-6,TRBV27,.,CASSPLTSGANVLTF
TRBJ2-7,TRBV7-2,.,CASGLDRGREQYF
.,TRBV27,.,CASSPPPGQGYSYEQYF
TRBJ1-2,TRBV4-1,.,CASRPEGGPNYGYTF
TRBJ2-7,TRBV28,.,CASSLQTYEQYF
TRBJ2-3,TRBV13,.,CASSLGLVTDTQYF
TRBJ2-5,TRBV7-2,.,CASSPGGGRDGTQYF
TRBJ1-1,TRBV10-3,few,CAIRVRQGFDENTEAFF
TRBJ1-5,TRBV29-1,.,CSVRTGEQPQHF
TRBJ1-5,TRBV19,.,CASSAHRGGNQPQHF
TRBJ1-1,TRBV6-5,.,CASSSMTLNTEAFF
TRBJ1-1,TRBV5-8,.,CASSPASGEAFF